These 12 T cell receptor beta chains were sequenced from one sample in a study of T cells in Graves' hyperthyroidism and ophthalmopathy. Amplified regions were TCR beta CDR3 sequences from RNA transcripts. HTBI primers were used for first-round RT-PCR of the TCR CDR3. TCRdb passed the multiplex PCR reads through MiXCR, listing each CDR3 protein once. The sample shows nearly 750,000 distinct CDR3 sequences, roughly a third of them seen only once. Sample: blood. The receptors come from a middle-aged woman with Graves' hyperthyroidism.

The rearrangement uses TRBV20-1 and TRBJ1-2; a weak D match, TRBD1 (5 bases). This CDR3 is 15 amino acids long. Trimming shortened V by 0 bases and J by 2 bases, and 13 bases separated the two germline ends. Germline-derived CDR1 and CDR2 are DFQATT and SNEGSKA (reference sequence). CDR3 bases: TGCAGTGCTAGAGATTCGCGCCAGGGAAACTATGGCTACACCTTC. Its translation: CSARDSRQGNYGYTF.

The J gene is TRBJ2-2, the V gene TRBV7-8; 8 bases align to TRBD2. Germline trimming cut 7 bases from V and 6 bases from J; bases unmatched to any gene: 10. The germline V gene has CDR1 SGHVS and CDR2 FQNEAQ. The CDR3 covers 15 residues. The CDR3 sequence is CASTIAGRLSGELFF. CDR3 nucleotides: TGTGCCAGCACCATAGCGGGGCGGCTCTCCGGGGAGCTGTTTTTT.

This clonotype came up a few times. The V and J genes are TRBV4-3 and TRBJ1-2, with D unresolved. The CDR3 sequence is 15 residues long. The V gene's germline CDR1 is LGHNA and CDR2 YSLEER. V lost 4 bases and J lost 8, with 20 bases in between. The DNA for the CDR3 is TGCGCCAGCAGCCCGCTCAGGTCCTCCACTGGAGGCTACACCTTC. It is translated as CASSPLRSSTGGYTF.

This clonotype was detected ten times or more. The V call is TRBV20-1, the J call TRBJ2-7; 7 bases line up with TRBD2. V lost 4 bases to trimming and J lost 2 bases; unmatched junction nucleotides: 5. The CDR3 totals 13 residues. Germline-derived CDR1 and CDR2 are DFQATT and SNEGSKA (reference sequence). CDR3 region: CSAMGGTTYEQYF. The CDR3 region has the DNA TGCAGTGCTATGGGGGGGACTACCTACGAGCAGTACTTC.

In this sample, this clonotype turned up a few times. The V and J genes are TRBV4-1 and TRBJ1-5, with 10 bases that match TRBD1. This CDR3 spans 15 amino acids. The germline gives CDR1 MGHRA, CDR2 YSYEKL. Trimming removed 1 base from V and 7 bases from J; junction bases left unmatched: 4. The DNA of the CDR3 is TGCGCCAGCAGCCAAGGACAGGGGGCTTGGCAGCCCCAGCATTTT. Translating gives CASSQGQGAWQPQHF.

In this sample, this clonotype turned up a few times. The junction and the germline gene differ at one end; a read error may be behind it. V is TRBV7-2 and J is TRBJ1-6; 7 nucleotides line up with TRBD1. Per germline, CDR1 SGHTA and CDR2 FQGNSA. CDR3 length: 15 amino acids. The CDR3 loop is CAGSGPRQGSSPLHF. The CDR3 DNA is TGTGCCGGCAGCGGACCGAGACAGGGCAGTTCACCCCTCCACTTT.

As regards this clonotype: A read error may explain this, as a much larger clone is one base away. In nucleotides, the CDR3 is TGTGCCAGCAGTGAGGGTCCCAGCACTGAAGCTTTCTTT. This codes for CASSEGPSTEAFF. The chain carries TRBV25-1 and TRBJ1-1, with unresolved D. Per germline, CDR1 MGHDK and CDR2 SYGVNS. V was trimmed by 3 bases and J by 4 bases, leaving 9 bases between them. CDR3 length: 13 amino acids.

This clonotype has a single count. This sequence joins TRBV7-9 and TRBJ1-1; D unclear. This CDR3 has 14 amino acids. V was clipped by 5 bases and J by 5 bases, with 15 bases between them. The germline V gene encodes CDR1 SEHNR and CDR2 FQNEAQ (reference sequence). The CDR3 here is CASSPRGVPTEAFF. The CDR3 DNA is TGTGCCAGCAGCCCACGGGGTGTTCCGACTGAAGCTTTCTTT.

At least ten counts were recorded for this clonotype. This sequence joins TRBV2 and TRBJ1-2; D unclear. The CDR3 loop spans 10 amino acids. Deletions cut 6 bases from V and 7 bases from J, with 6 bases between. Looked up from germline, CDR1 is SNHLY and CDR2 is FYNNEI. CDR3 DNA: TGTGCCAGCAGGGATCCTGGCTACACCTTC. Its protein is CASRDPGYTF.

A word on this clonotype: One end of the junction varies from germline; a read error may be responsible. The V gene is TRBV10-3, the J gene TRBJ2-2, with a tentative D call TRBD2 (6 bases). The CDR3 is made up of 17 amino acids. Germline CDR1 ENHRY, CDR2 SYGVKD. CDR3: CASSEWDSSANTGELFF. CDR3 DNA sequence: TGTGCCAGCAGTGAATGGGACTCATCCGCGAACACCGGGGAGCTGTTTTTT.

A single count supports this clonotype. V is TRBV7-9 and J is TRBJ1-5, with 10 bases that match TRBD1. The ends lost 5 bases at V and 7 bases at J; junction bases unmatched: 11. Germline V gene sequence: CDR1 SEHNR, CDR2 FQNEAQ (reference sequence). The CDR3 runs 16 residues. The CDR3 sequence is CASSHRDRGVFQPQHF. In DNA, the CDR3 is TGTGCCAGCAGCCACCGGGACAGGGGCGTTTTCCAGCCCCAGCATTTT.

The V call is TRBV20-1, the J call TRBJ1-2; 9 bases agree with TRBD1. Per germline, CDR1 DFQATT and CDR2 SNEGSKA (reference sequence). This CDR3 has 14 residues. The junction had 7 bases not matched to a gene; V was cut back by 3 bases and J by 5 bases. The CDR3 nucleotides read TGCAGTGCTAGGCTCCGACAGGGGGAATATGGCTACACCTTC. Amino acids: CSARLRQGEYGYTF.